This TCR beta chain originates from a study of cytomegalovirus exposure and HLA in healthy donors. The overall study: There were some 120 million unique TCR beta sequences, drawn from 200 million or so T cells, in an earlier analysis. Findings and caveats of the study: Previously analyzed data showed that most TCR beta V segments were productive at a frequency of about 87% or about 30%.

The length of the CDR3 is 19 residues. Germline V gene sequence: CDR1 SGDLS, CDR2 YYNGEE. V lost 4 bases, J lost 2 bases, and 15 bases stayed unmatched. PCR was performed using 60 Vbeta and 13 Jbeta primers. TCRdb's table, derived via immunoSEQ multiplex PCR, lists solely in-frame clones and lacks some. Among 150,000 to 250,000 clones, 79% were seen once, and the ten largest hold 4.4%. Note on this clone: The antigen is unknown.

The chain recombines TRBV9 with TRBJ2-3; 11 bases line up with TRBD1. The clonotype originates from a woman aged 25 to 45 in good health and CMV-seropositive. Sequencing used PBMCs. CDR3 region: CASSPRDRGLPVSTDTQYF. The CDR3 bases are TGTGCCAGCAGCCCCCGGGACAGGGGGTTACCTGTCTCCACAGATACGCAGTATTTT.